These 23 T cell receptor beta chains came from one sample sequenced in a study of T cell responses to AZD1222 COVID-19 vaccine. Only in-frame clones appear in the TCRdb table, and some are missing; sequencing was by immunoSEQ multiplex PCR. Here the sample spans tens of thousands of clones, 89% being singletons. Here the sequenced sample was peripheral blood, taken on day 0 of AZD1222 vaccination. The receptors stem from an adult in good health.

V is TRBV5-6 and J is TRBJ2-1, with D possibly matching TRBD2 (6 bases). The CDR3 covers 17 residues. Trimming cost V 4 bases and J 4 bases, with 21 bases left between them. The germline CDR1 and CDR2 sequences are SGHDT and YYEEEE. The CDR3 DNA reads TGTGCCAGCAGCCGAACCTTGGGACTGCTAAAATACAATGAGCAGTTCTTC. Translated: CASSRTLGLLKYNEQFF.

The CDR3 DNA reads TGTGCCAGCAGCTTATCGGCGGGAGGCTACAATGAGCAGTTCTTC. Protein: CASSLSAGGYNEQFF. The rearrangement uses TRBV5-4 and TRBJ2-1; the match to TRBD2 covers 8 bases. With V trimmed by 2 bases and J by 3 bases, 4 bases remained unmatched. The CDR3 runs 15 residues. The V gene's germline CDR1 is SGHNT and CDR2 YYREEE (reference sequence).

This chain connects TRBV29-1 to TRBJ1-1, with 8 bases lining up with TRBD1. This CDR3 is 12 amino acids long. The germline CDR1 and CDR2 sequences are SQVTM and ANQGSEA. V was pared by 7 bases and J by 5 bases, with 6 bases of the junction left unmatched. This CDR3 reads CSARGRWTEAFF. The CDR3 DNA follows: TGCAGCGCCAGGGGGCGTTGGACTGAAGCTTTCTTT.

The V call is TRBV14, the J call TRBJ2-3; D perhaps matches TRBD1 (5 bases). The CDR3 is 13 amino acids. The V gene's germline CDR1 is SGHDN and CDR2 FVKESK. V gave up 4 bases and J gave up 4 bases, with 9 bases separating them. CDR3 coding DNA: TGTGCCAGCAGCCGTATCAGGGCAGATACGCAGTATTTT. Protein: CASSRIRADTQYF.

The gene calls are TRBV5-1 and TRBJ2-3, with TRBD2 as a possible D gene (6 bases). This CDR3 has 15 amino acids. Trimming stripped 4 bases from V and 2 bases from J, with 14 bases between. Germline CDR1 reads SGHRS; CDR2 reads YFSETQ. CDR3 nucleotides: TGCGCCAGCAGCACCTCGGGAGCACCCACAGATACGCAGTATTTT. Translating gives CASSTSGAPTDTQYF.

The chain recombines TRBV11-2 with TRBJ2-7; D remains unclear. Per the germline V gene, CDR1 is SGHAT and CDR2 is FQNNGV. The CDR3 sequence is 12 residues long. V was pared by 1 base and J by 2 bases, with 3 bases between. CDR3 loop: CASSLAPYEQYF. Here the CDR3 DNA reads TGTGCCAGCAGCTTAGCCCCCTACGAGCAGTACTTC.

The chain combines TRBV5-1 with TRBJ1-4; possible D gene TRBD1, 5 bases. Germline loops: CDR1 SGHRS, CDR2 YFSETQ. The V end lost 1 base, the J end lost 3 bases, and 13 bases lay between the germline ends. There are 16 residues in the CDR3. CDR3 nucleotides: TGCGCCAGCAGCTTGTGGGGGACGGTGGCTAATGAAAAACTGTTTTTT. This translates into CASSLWGTVANEKLFF. Full variable domain (missing parts from reference TRBV5-1 and TRBJ1-4): KAGVTQTPRYLIKTRGQQVTLSCSPISGHRSVSWYQQTPGQGLQFLFEYFSETQRNKGNFPGRFSGRQFSNSRSEMNVSTLELGDSALYLCASSLWGTVANEKLFFGSGTQLSVL.

This clone was seen just once. This sequence joins TRBV7-9 and TRBJ1-2; D is perhaps TRBD1 (6 bases). The CDR3 extends over 14 amino acids. Germline V gives CDR1 SEHNR, CDR2 FQNEAQ (reference sequence). Deletions cut 1 base from V and 6 bases from J, with 12 bases between. The CDR3 region has the DNA TGTGCCAGCAGCTTAGTACAGGGTGCCCATGGCTACACCTTC. It specifies CASSLVQGAHGYTF.

This clone was seen only once. The V and J genes are TRBV29-1 and TRBJ2-2; 12 bases match TRBD1. The CDR3 is 16 residues long. Germline values: CDR1 SQVTM, CDR2 ANQGSEA. The J segment lost 4 bases and the V segment lost 4 bases, leaving 7 bases of the junction unmatched. CDR3 residues: CSVAGTGGWSTGELFF. In DNA, the CDR3 is TGCAGCGTTGCGGGGACAGGGGGCTGGAGCACCGGGGAGCTGTTTTTT.

The genes are TRBV13 and TRBJ1-1, with D unclear. This CDR3 region has 17 residues. Germline CDR1 PRHDT, CDR2 FYEKMQ (reference sequence). V lost 5 bases, J lost 4 bases, and 23 bases lay in between. DNA for the CDR3: TGTGCCAGCAGCCCCCTGGGCGGGTCCCTCGCTTTCACTGAAGCTTTCTTT. Its protein product is CASSPLGGSLAFTEAFF.

This chain uses TRBV18 with TRBJ1-2, with TRBD1 as a possible D gene (6 bases). V gave up 2 bases and J gave up 3 bases, with 28 bases separating them. Germline loops: CDR1 KGHSH, CDR2 LQKENI. The length of the CDR3 is 20 residues. The CDR3: CASSPVLAGEAVVGDYGYTF. The CDR3, as DNA: TGTGCCAGCTCACCAGTTTTAGCAGGGGAGGCAGTTGTTGGCGACTATGGCTACACCTTC.

This clone has only one observation. The rearrangement joins TRBV5-4 to TRBJ1-2; no firm D call. There are 13 residues in the CDR3. V lost 0 bases, J lost 6 bases, and 9 bases lay in between. Germline V CDR1 and CDR2: SGHNT, YYREEE (reference sequence). CDR3 sequence: CASSLGAGHGYTF. The CDR3 DNA reads TGTGCCAGCAGCTTGGGGGCAGGACATGGCTACACCTTC.

This chain connects TRBV6-2 or TRBV6-3 to TRBJ1-5, with D hard to call. Per germline, CDR1 MNHEY and CDR2 SVGEGT. V was trimmed by 2 bases and J by 1 base, leaving 9 bases between them. The CDR3 runs to 15 residues. CDR3 in amino acids: CASSYLGGSNQPQHF. CDR3 coding DNA: TGTGCCAGCAGTTACCTGGGTGGCAGCAATCAGCCCCAGCATTTT.

The gene calls are TRBV28 and TRBJ1-1; D remains ambiguous. From germline, CDR1 is MDHEN and CDR2 SYDVKM. The CDR3 covers 12 residues. V lost 6 bases, J lost 2 bases, and 7 bases lay in between. The CDR3 DNA reads as TGTGCCAGCAGCGAGTTAAACACTGAAGCTTTCTTT. Translation gives CASSELNTEAFF. The full variable domain, rest sourced from reference TRBV28 and TRBJ1-1, is DVKVTQSSRYLVKRTGEKVFLECVQDMDHENMFWYRQDPGLGLRLIYFSYDVKMKEKGDIPEGYSVSREKKERFSLILESASTNQTSMYLCASSELNTEAFFGQGTRLTVV.

V is TRBV2 and J is TRBJ1-6, with TRBD1 as a possible D gene (5 bases). Trimming cost V 0 bases and J 4 bases, with 22 bases left between them. The CDR3 consists of 20 residues. Germline lookup yields CDR1 SNHLY and CDR2 FYNNEI. Written as DNA, the CDR3 is TGTGCCAGCAGTGAAGCGCTTCGGTATCGGGGCAGGCTATATAATTCACCCCTCCACTTT. Translation gives CASSEALRYRGRLYNSPLHF.

This chain joins TRBV7-2 and TRBJ1-1, with a tentative D call TRBD1 (5 bases). Germline V gene sequence: CDR1 SGHTA, CDR2 FQGNSA. With 1 base removed from V and 3 bases from J, the gap between germline ends came to 9 bases. There are 14 residues in the CDR3. In DNA, the CDR3 is TGTGCCAGCAGCTTAGGGGGCCGGGACACTGAAGCTTTCTTT. Translation gives CASSLGGRDTEAFF.

The rearrangement links TRBV30 to TRBJ1-2; 9 bases line up with TRBD1. CDR1 and CDR2 from the germline V gene are GTSNPN and SVGIG (reference sequence). This CDR3 is built from 13 residues. V lost 4 bases, J lost 3 bases, and 3 bases stayed unmatched. The CDR3 spells CAWNRGLDYGYTF. The CDR3 DNA reads as TGTGCCTGGAACAGGGGGCTGGACTATGGCTACACCTTC.

This chain uses TRBV18 with TRBJ1-6; tentative D call: TRBD1 (6 bases). There are 17 residues in the CDR3. V dropped 0 bases and J dropped 0 bases, with 9 bases sitting between them. CDR1 is KGHSH, CDR2 LQKENI, per germline. CDR3 bases: TGTGCCAGCTCACCACCAACAGGGAGCTCCTATAATTCACCCCTCCACTTT. It encodes CASSPPTGSSYNSPLHF.

The rearrangement uses TRBV18 and TRBJ1-1; 8 bases align to TRBD1. The CDR3 extends over 15 amino acids. Germline trimming cut 3 bases from V and 8 bases from J; bases unmatched to any gene: 11. Looked up from germline, CDR1 is KGHSH and CDR2 is LQKENI. The CDR3 sequence is CASSPREGQGAEAFF. CDR3 coding DNA: TGTGCCAGCTCACCCCGGGAGGGGCAGGGGGCAGAAGCTTTCTTT.

The rearrangement links TRBV4-1 to TRBJ1-5; the D is unclear. This CDR3 contains 13 residues. Germline CDR1 and CDR2: MGHRA and YSYEKL. V shed 0 bases and J shed 4 bases, with 4 bases lying between them. CDR3 coding DNA: TGCGCCAGCAGCCAAGACATAAATCAGCCCCAGCATTTT. It yields the protein CASSQDINQPQHF.

J is TRBJ1-2 and V is TRBV5-1; tentatively, D is TRBD1 (6 bases). This CDR3 region has 15 residues. Germline CDR1 is SGHRS and CDR2 is YFSETQ. Trimming left V 6 bases short and J 0 bases short, with 15 bases between. The CDR3 loop is CASTSNREANYGYTF. The CDR3 DNA reads TGCGCCAGCACCTCAAACAGGGAAGCTAACTATGGCTACACCTTC.

V gene TRBV7-9 combines with J gene TRBJ2-3; 10 bases map to TRBD2. Trimming cost V 5 bases and J 2 bases; bases outside gene matches: 13. The CDR3 covers 18 residues. Germline V gene lookup returns CDR1 SEHNR and CDR2 FQNEAQ (reference sequence). CDR3 residues: CASSLGVVAGGATDTQYF. The CDR3, as DNA: TGTGCCAGCAGCCTGGGGGTCGTAGCGGGAGGTGCCACAGATACGCAGTATTTT.

V usage is TRBV12-3 or TRBV12-4 and J usage is TRBJ1-2, with 7 bases aligning to TRBD1. The CDR3 covers 13 residues. J lost 8 bases, V lost 5 bases, and 8 bases had no gene match. The CDR3 loop is CASSPILQGGYTF. The DNA for the CDR3 is TGTGCCAGCAGTCCAATACTACAGGGGGGCTACACCTTC.